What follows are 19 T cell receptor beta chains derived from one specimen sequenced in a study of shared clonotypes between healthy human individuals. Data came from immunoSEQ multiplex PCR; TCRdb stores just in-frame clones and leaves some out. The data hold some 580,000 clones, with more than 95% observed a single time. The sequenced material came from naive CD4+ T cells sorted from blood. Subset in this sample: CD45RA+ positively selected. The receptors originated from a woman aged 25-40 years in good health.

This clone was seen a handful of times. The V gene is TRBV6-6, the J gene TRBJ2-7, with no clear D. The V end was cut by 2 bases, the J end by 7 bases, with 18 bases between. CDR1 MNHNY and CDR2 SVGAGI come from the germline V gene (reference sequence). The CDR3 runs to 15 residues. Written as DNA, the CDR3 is TGTGCCAGCAGTTACCGTGCGATCACCTCTGGAGAGCAGTACTTC. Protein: CASSYRAITSGEQYF.

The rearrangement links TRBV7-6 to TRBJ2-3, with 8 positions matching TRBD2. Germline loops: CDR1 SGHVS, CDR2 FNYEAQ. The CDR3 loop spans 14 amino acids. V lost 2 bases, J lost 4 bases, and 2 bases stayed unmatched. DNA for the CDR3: TGTGCCAGCAGCTTAAGGACTAGCCCAGATACGCAGTATTTT. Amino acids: CASSLRTSPDTQYF.

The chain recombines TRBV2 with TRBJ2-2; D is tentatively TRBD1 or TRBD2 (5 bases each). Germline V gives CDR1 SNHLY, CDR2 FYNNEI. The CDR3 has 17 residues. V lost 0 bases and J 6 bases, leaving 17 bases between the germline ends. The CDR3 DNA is TGTGCCAGCAGTGAAGCGCTTGGGACCCCAAGGGCCGGGGAGCTGTTTTTT. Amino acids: CASSEALGTPRAGELFF.

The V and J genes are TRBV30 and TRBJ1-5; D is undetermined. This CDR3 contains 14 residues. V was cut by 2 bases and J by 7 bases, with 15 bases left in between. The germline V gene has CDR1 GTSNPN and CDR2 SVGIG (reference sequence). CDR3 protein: CAWSPLMGNQPQHF. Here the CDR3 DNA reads TGTGCCTGGAGTCCCTTGATGGGGAACCAGCCCCAGCATTTT. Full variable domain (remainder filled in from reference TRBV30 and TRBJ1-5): SQTIHQWPATLVQPVGSPLSLECTVEGTSNPNLYWYRQAAGRGLQLLFYSVGIGQISSEVPQNLSASRPQDRQFILSSKKLLLSDSGFYLCAWSPLMGNQPQHFGDGTRLSIL.

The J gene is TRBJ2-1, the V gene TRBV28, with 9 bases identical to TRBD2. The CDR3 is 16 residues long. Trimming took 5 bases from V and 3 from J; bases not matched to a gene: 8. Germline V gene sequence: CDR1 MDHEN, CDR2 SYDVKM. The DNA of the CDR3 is TGTGCCAGCAGTCCCTTCTGGACTAGCGTCTACAATGAGCAGTTCTTC. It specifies CASSPFWTSVYNEQFF.

The CDR3 DNA reads as TGTGCCAGCAGCTTACTAGCGGGAGAAATCGGCACAGATACGCAGTATTTT. It encodes CASSLLAGEIGTDTQYF. The rearrangement links TRBV5-6 to TRBJ2-3; 11 bases agree with TRBD2. The CDR3 covers 17 residues. V was pared by 2 bases and J by 1 base, with 6 bases of the junction left unmatched. From germline, CDR1 is SGHDT and CDR2 YYEEEE.

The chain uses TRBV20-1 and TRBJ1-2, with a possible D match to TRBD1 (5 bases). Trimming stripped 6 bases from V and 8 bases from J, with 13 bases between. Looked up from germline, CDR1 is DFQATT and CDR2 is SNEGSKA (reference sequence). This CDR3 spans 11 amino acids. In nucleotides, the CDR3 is TGCAGTGCGGGGACGGAGGCGGGCTACACCTTC. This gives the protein CSAGTEAGYTF.

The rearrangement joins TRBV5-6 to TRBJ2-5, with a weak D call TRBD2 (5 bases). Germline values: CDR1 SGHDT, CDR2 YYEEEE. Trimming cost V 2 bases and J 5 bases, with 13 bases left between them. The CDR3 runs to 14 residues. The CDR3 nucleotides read TGTGCCAGCAGCTTCCCTACTAGTCCCGAGACCCAGTACTTC. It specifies CASSFPTSPETQYF.

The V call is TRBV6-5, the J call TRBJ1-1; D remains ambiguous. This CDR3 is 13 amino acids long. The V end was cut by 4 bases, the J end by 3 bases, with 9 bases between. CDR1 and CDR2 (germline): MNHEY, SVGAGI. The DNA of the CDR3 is TGTGCCAGCAGTTCCCGATTTGACACTGAAGCTTTCTTT. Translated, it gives CASSSRFDTEAFF.

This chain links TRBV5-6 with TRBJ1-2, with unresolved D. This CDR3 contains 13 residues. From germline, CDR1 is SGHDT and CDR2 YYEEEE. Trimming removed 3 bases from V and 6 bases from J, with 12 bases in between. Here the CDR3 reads CASSSRARHGYTF. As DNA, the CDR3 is TGTGCCAGCAGCTCCCGGGCCAGGCATGGCTACACCTTC.

The CDR3 DNA reads as TGTGCCACTACGGGACAGGGGAATGAAAAACTGTTTTTT. As protein: CATTGQGNEKLFF. The gene calls are TRBV2 and TRBJ1-4; TRBD1 agrees at 10 bases. Per germline, CDR1 SNHLY and CDR2 FYNNEI. The CDR3 consists of 13 residues. V dropped 10 bases and J dropped 5; count of bases not matched to a gene: 4. Looking up the rest from reference TRBV2 and TRBJ1-4 gives the full variable domain: EPEVTQTPSHQVTQMGQEVILRCVPISNHLYFYWYRQILGQKVEFLVSFYNNEISEKSEIFDDQFSVERPDGSNFTLKIRSTKLEDSAMYFCATTGQGNEKLFFGSGTQLSVL.

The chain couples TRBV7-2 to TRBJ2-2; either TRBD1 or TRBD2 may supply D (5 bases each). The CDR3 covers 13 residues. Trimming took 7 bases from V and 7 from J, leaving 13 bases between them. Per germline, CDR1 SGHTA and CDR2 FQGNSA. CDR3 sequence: CASTYWGNGELFF. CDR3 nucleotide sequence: TGTGCCAGCACCTACTGGGGGAACGGGGAGCTGTTTTTT.

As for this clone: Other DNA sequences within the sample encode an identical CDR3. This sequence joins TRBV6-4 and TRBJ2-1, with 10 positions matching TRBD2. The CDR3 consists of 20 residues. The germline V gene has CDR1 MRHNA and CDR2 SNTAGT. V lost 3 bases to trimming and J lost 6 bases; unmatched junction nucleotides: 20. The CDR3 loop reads CASSDQLRLAGPMGLNEQFF. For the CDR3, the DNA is TGTGCCAGCAGTGATCAACTAAGACTAGCGGGTCCGATGGGTCTCAATGAGCAGTTCTTC.

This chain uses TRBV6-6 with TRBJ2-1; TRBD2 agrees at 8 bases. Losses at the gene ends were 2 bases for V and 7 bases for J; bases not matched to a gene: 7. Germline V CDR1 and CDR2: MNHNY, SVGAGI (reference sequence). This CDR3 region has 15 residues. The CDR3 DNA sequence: TGTGCCAGCAGTTACCGGCTAGCGGGTGGGAATGAGCAGTTCTTC. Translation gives CASSYRLAGGNEQFF.

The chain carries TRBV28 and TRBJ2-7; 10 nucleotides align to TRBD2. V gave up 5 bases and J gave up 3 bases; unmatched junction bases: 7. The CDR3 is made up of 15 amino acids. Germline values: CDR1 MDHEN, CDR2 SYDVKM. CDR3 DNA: TGTGCCAGCAGTCCTACCGGACTAGCGGTCTACGAGCAGTACTTC. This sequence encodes CASSPTGLAVYEQYF.

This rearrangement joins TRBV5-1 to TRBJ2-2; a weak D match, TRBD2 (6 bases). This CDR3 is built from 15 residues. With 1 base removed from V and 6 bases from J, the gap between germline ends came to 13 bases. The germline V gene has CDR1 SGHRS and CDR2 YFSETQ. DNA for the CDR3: TGCGCCAGCAGCTTGACTAGCCCTTCTTCCGGGGAGCTGTTTTTT. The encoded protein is CASSLTSPSSGELFF.

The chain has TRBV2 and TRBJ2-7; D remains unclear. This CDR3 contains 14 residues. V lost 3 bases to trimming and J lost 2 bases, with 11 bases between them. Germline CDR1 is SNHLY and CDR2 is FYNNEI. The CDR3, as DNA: TGTGCCAGCAGTGACGTAGGGTTTGCCTACGAGCAGTACTTC. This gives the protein CASSDVGFAYEQYF.

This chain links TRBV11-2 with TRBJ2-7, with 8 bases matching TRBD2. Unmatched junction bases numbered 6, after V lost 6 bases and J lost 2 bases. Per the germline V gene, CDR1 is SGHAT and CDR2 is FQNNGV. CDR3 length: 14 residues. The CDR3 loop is CASRKLAGPYEQYF. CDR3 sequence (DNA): TGTGCCAGCAGAAAGCTAGCGGGCCCCTACGAGCAGTACTTC.

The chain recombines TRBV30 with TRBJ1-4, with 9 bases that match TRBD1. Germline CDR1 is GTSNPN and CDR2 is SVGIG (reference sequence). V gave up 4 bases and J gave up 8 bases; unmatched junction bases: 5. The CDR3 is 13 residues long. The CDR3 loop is CAWTGTGHEKLFF. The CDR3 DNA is TGTGCCTGGACCGGGACAGGGCACGAAAAACTGTTTTTT.